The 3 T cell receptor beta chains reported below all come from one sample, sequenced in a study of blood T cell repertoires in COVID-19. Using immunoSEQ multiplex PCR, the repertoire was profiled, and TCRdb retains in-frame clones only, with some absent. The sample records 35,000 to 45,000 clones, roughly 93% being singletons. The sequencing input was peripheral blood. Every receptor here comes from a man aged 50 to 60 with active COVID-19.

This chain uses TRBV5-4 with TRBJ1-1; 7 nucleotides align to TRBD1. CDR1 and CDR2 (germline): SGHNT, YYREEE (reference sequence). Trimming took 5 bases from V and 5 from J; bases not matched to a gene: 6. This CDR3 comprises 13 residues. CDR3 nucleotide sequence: TGTGCCAGCAGTTTGTCGGACAGGACTGAAGCTTTCTTT. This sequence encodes CASSLSDRTEAFF.

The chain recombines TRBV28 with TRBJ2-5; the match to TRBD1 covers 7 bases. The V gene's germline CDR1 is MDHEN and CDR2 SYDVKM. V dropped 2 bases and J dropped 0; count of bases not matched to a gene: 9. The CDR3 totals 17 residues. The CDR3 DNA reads TGTGCCAGCAGTTTACTACAGGGGCCCAAGTACCAAGAGACCCAGTACTTC. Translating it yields CASSLLQGPKYQETQYF.

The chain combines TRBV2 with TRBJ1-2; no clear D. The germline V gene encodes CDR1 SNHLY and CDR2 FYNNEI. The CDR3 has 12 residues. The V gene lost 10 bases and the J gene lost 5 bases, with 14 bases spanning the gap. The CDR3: CAITTGDYGYTF. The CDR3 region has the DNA TGTGCCATCACCACCGGGGATTATGGCTACACCTTC.